Listed below are T cell receptor beta chains from one sample, sequenced in a study of CD8+CD57+ T cells in acquired aplastic anemia. From the reads, TCRdb called clonotypes with MiXCR, one entry per CDR3 protein. In the table there are about 180,000 distinct CDR3 sequences, 45% to 50% of which are singletons. The sequenced sample was sorted CD4+, CD8+, or CD8+CD57+ T cells (not recorded which) from PBMCs. These receptor sequences come from a human donor in good health. Each CDR3 is given with its conserved first and last residue. Each record gives: J gene, clone size, D gene, V gene, CDR3 protein, CDR3 DNA. A D gene is named only where the DNA matches it firmly. Only some rows state a clone size, as once, few, many or a class for expanded clones.

j_call: TRBJ1-2; clone_size: -; d_call: TRBD1; v_call: TRBV29-1; cdr3_aa: CSVNDRGFSWDGYTF; cdr3_nt: TGCAGCGTTAACGACAGGGGATTCTCTTGGGATGGCTACACCTTC
j_call: TRBJ2-7; clone_size: once; d_call: -; v_call: TRBV10-3; cdr3_aa: CAISELGLEQYF; cdr3_nt: TGTGCCATCAGTGAGTTGGGGCTCGAGCAGTACTTC
j_call: TRBJ2-7; clone_size: -; d_call: TRBD2; v_call: TRBV20-1; cdr3_aa: CSAAGLAGSSYEQYF; cdr3_nt: TGCAGTGCCGCCGGACTAGCGGGCAGCTCCTACGAGCAGTACTTC
j_call: TRBJ2-6; clone_size: many; d_call: -; v_call: TRBV7-9; cdr3_aa: CASSSPPGRSGANVLTF; cdr3_nt: TGTGCCAGCAGCTCCCCCCCGGGTAGGTCTGGGGCCAACGTCCTGACTTTC
j_call: TRBJ2-5; clone_size: many; d_call: -; v_call: TRBV20-1; cdr3_aa: CSAIRGGRETQYF; cdr3_nt: TGCAGTGCTATTAGGGGGGGTCGAGAGACCCAGTACTTC
j_call: TRBJ1-1; clone_size: -; d_call: -; v_call: TRBV10-3; cdr3_aa: CAIGTGTTEAFF; cdr3_nt: TGTGCCATCGGTACAGGGACCACTGAAGCTTTCTTT
j_call: TRBJ2-7; clone_size: -; d_call: -; v_call: TRBV5-4; cdr3_aa: CASSNKQVGEQYF; cdr3_nt: TGTGCCAGCAGTAATAAACAGGTGGGAGAGCAGTACTTC
j_call: TRBJ2-1; clone_size: -; d_call: -; v_call: TRBV2; cdr3_aa: CASSGEGGRGNEQFF; cdr3_nt: TGTGCCAGCAGTGGGGAGGGCGGCAGGGGCAATGAGCAGTTCTTC
j_call: TRBJ2-1; clone_size: -; d_call: TRBD2; v_call: TRBV11-2; cdr3_aa: CASSSTGGRAGEQFF; cdr3_nt: TGTGCCAGCAGCTCCACCGGCGGGAGGGCCGGTGAGCAGTTCTTC
j_call: TRBJ2-7; clone_size: -; d_call: -; v_call: TRBV10-3; cdr3_aa: CATETAYEQYF; cdr3_nt: TGTGCCACCGAGACAGCATACGAGCAGTACTTC
j_call: TRBJ2-5; clone_size: -; d_call: -; v_call: TRBV30; cdr3_aa: CAWSVTQSGILGETQYF; cdr3_nt: TGTGCCTGGAGTGTTACCCAATCCGGGATCTTAGGGGAGACCCAGTACTTC
j_call: TRBJ1-1; clone_size: -; d_call: -; v_call: TRBV7-9; cdr3_aa: CASSFLDTEAFF; cdr3_nt: TGTGCCAGCAGCTTTCTGGACACTGAAGCTTTCTTT
j_call: TRBJ2-7; clone_size: -; d_call: -; v_call: TRBV29-1; cdr3_aa: CSVEDYEQYF; cdr3_nt: TGCAGCGTTGAAGACTACGAGCAGTACTTC
j_call: TRBJ1-1; clone_size: -; d_call: -; v_call: TRBV25-1; cdr3_aa: CASSVIGGNTEAFF; cdr3_nt: TGTGCCAGCAGTGTAATAGGGGGAAACACTGAAGCTTTCTTT
j_call: TRBJ1-2; clone_size: many; d_call: -; v_call: TRBV7-9; cdr3_aa: CASSLYGSRERNYGYTF; cdr3_nt: TGTGCCAGCAGCTTATACGGGAGCAGGGAAAGAAACTATGGCTACACCTTC
j_call: TRBJ1-1; clone_size: many; d_call: -; v_call: TRBV7-3; cdr3_aa: CASSSRPPGTAGTEAFF; cdr3_nt: TGTGCCAGCAGCTCGCGCCCCCCCGGGACGGCCGGAACTGAAGCTTTCTTT
j_call: TRBJ1-2; clone_size: -; d_call: -; v_call: TRBV5-6; cdr3_aa: CASSLETGRTF; cdr3_nt: TGTGCCAGCAGCTTGGAAACAGGGCGCACCTTC
j_call: TRBJ2-1; clone_size: -; d_call: -; v_call: TRBV6-4; cdr3_aa: CASSIAEYNEQFF; cdr3_nt: TGTGCCAGCAGTATAGCGGAATACAATGAGCAGTTCTTC
j_call: TRBJ2-7; clone_size: many; d_call: -; v_call: TRBV7-2; cdr3_aa: CASSLAKFGGYEQYF; cdr3_nt: TGTGCCAGCAGCTTAGCTAAGTTCGGGGGCTACGAGCAGTACTTC
j_call: TRBJ2-1; clone_size: -; d_call: TRBD2; v_call: TRBV19; cdr3_aa: CSSIAVGGSLMNEQFF; cdr3_nt: TGTTCCAGTATAGCGGTCGGCGGGAGTTTAATGAATGAGCAGTTCTTC
j_call: TRBJ2-7; clone_size: -; d_call: -; v_call: TRBV7-2; cdr3_aa: CASSLGPGEQYF; cdr3_nt: TGTGCCAGCAGCTTGGGACCGGGCGAGCAGTACTTC
j_call: TRBJ2-7; clone_size: many; d_call: TRBD2; v_call: TRBV7-2; cdr3_aa: CASSQPAGGATYEQYF; cdr3_nt: TGTGCCAGCAGCCAACCGGCGGGGGGGGCAACCTACGAGCAGTACTTC
j_call: TRBJ1-3; clone_size: many; d_call: -; v_call: TRBV10-3; cdr3_aa: CAISEGGRSGNTIYF; cdr3_nt: TGTGCCATCAGTGAAGGGGGGCGATCTGGAAACACCATATATTTT
j_call: TRBJ2-3; clone_size: many; d_call: TRBD2; v_call: TRBV20-1; cdr3_aa: CSAPPSGRTDTQYF; cdr3_nt: TGCAGTGCCCCGCCTAGCGGGAGAACAGATACGCAGTATTTT
j_call: TRBJ2-2; clone_size: -; d_call: -; v_call: TRBV9; cdr3_aa: CASSVGDWTNTGELFF; cdr3_nt: TGTGCCAGCAGCGTAGGAGACTGGACGAACACCGGGGAGCTGTTTTTT
j_call: TRBJ1-2; clone_size: few; d_call: TRBD1; v_call: TRBV4-3; cdr3_aa: CASSQEAQGARGYTF; cdr3_nt: TGCGCCAGCAGCCAAGAAGCCCAGGGGGCGCGGGGCTACACCTTC
j_call: TRBJ2-5; clone_size: -; d_call: TRBD1; v_call: TRBV11-3; cdr3_aa: CASSTGVETQYF; cdr3_nt: TGTGCCAGCAGTACAGGGGTGGAGACCCAGTACTTC
j_call: TRBJ2-3; clone_size: many; d_call: TRBD2; v_call: TRBV7-9; cdr3_aa: CASSLGASGDRTDTQYF; cdr3_nt: TGTGCCAGCAGCTTAGGGGCTAGCGGGGACCGCACAGATACGCAGTATTTT
j_call: TRBJ2-2; clone_size: -; d_call: -; v_call: TRBV2; cdr3_aa: CASSAHREAGELFF; cdr3_nt: TGTGCCAGCAGTGCTCACAGGGAAGCCGGGGAGCTGTTTTTT
j_call: TRBJ2-3; clone_size: -; d_call: TRBD2; v_call: TRBV7-8; cdr3_aa: CASSITGTRRSDTQYF; cdr3_nt: TGTGCCAGCAGCATTACCGGGACTAGGAGATCGGATACGCAGTATTTT
j_call: TRBJ1-2; clone_size: many; d_call: -; v_call: TRBV6-6; cdr3_aa: CASSYRGDGYTF; cdr3_nt: TGTGCCAGCAGTTACAGGGGAGATGGCTACACCTTC
j_call: TRBJ2-7; clone_size: many; d_call: TRBD2; v_call: TRBV20-1; cdr3_aa: CSASSSGSNNEQYF; cdr3_nt: TGCAGTGCAAGTTCTAGCGGGAGTAATAACGAGCAGTACTTC
j_call: TRBJ1-5; clone_size: many; d_call: TRBD1; v_call: TRBV19; cdr3_aa: CASTDRVRYQPQHF; cdr3_nt: TGTGCCAGTACCGACAGGGTAAGATATCAGCCCCAGCATTTT
j_call: TRBJ1-2; clone_size: -; d_call: -; v_call: TRBV20-1; cdr3_aa: CSARGVDGYTF; cdr3_nt: TGCAGTGCTAGGGGTGTCGATGGCTACACCTTC
j_call: TRBJ2-5; clone_size: -; d_call: TRBD2; v_call: TRBV7-7; cdr3_aa: CASSRPPSSGEQETQYF; cdr3_nt: TGTGCTAGCAGCCGCCCGCCAAGTAGCGGGGAACAAGAGACCCAGTACTTC
j_call: TRBJ2-3; clone_size: many; d_call: -; v_call: TRBV12-3/TRBV12-4; cdr3_aa: CASSPEETDTQYF; cdr3_nt: TGTGCCAGCAGTCCCGAGGAGACAGATACGCAGTATTTT
j_call: TRBJ2-3; clone_size: -; d_call: -; v_call: TRBV7-2; cdr3_aa: CASSLKASTDTQYF; cdr3_nt: TGTGCCAGCAGCTTAAAGGCCAGCACAGATACGCAGTATTTT
j_call: TRBJ1-3; clone_size: -; d_call: -; v_call: TRBV5-5; cdr3_aa: CASSFYSGSSGNTIYF; cdr3_nt: TGTGCCAGCAGCTTTTATAGCGGAAGCTCTGGAAACACCATATATTTT
j_call: TRBJ1-3; clone_size: many; d_call: -; v_call: TRBV12-3/TRBV12-4; cdr3_aa: CASRERQTGNTIYF; cdr3_nt: TGTGCCAGCAGAGAGAGACAGACTGGAAACACCATATATTTT
j_call: TRBJ2-7; clone_size: many; d_call: TRBD2; v_call: TRBV7-6; cdr3_aa: CASSSFTGTSFEQYF; cdr3_nt: TGTGCCAGCAGCTCTTTCACCGGGACTAGCTTCGAGCAGTACTTC
j_call: TRBJ2-3; clone_size: few; d_call: TRBD2; v_call: TRBV10-3; cdr3_aa: CAISVAGGTDTQYF; cdr3_nt: TGTGCCATCAGCGTAGCGGGGGGCACAGATACGCAGTATTTT
j_call: TRBJ2-7; clone_size: many; d_call: -; v_call: TRBV14; cdr3_aa: CASSQLRGTYEQYF; cdr3_nt: TGTGCCAGCAGCCAATTGCGGGGTACCTACGAGCAGTACTTC
j_call: TRBJ2-2; clone_size: many; d_call: TRBD1; v_call: TRBV20-1; cdr3_aa: CSARHGTANTGELFF; cdr3_nt: TGCAGTGCTAGGCACGGGACAGCGAACACCGGGGAGCTGTTTTTT
j_call: TRBJ2-3; clone_size: -; d_call: -; v_call: TRBV24-1; cdr3_aa: CATSAPLRVGGTDTQYF; cdr3_nt: TGTGCCACCAGTGCCCCTCTCCGTGTCGGGGGCACAGATACGCAGTATTTT
j_call: TRBJ2-3; clone_size: many; d_call: TRBD1; v_call: TRBV9; cdr3_aa: CASSVDPGTGRGDTQYF; cdr3_nt: TGTGCCAGCAGCGTAGACCCCGGGACAGGGAGGGGGGATACGCAGTATTTT
j_call: TRBJ1-1; clone_size: -; d_call: TRBD1; v_call: TRBV11-1; cdr3_aa: CASSSGRTGRMNTEASF; cdr3_nt: TGTGCCAGCAGTTCAGGACGGACAGGGCGCATGAACACTGAAGCTTCCTTT
j_call: TRBJ2-5; clone_size: once; d_call: -; v_call: TRBV12-3/TRBV12-4; cdr3_aa: CASSLFLGAAEETRYF; cdr3_nt: TGTGCCAGCAGTTTATTCTTGGGGGCAGCCGAAGAGACCCGGTACTTC
j_call: TRBJ2-3; clone_size: -; d_call: -; v_call: TRBV9; cdr3_aa: CASSEEGEILVDDTQYF; cdr3_nt: TGTGCCAGCAGCGAAGAGGGGGAGATATTAGTTGATGATACGCAGTATTTT
j_call: TRBJ2-3; clone_size: many; d_call: -; v_call: TRBV12-5; cdr3_aa: CASGSGDTQYF; cdr3_nt: TGTGCTAGTGGTTCTGGAGATACGCAGTATTTT
j_call: TRBJ2-1; clone_size: -; d_call: -; v_call: TRBV29-1; cdr3_aa: CSARWGSYNEQFF; cdr3_nt: TGCAGCGCCCGCTGGGGGTCCTACAATGAGCAGTTCTTC
j_call: TRBJ2-7; clone_size: once; d_call: -; v_call: TRBV11-2; cdr3_aa: CASSRPDTNSYEQYF; cdr3_nt: TGTGCCAGCAGTCGACCGGACACCAACTCCTACGAGCAGTACTTC
j_call: TRBJ1-6; clone_size: few; d_call: TRBD1; v_call: TRBV20-1; cdr3_aa: CSVPDRAMNSPLHF; cdr3_nt: TGCAGTGTACCGGACAGGGCAATGAATTCACCCCTCCACTTT